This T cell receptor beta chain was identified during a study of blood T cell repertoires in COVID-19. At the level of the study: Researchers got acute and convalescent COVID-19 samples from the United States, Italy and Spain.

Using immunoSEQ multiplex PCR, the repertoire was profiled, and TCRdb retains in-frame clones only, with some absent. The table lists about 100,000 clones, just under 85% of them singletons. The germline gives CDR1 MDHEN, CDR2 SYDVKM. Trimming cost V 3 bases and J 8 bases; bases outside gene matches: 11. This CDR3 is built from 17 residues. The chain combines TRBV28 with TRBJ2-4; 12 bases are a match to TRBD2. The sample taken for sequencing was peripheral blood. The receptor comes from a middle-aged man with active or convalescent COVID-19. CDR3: CASSFSASGRARDIQYF. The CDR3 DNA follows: TGTGCCAGCAGTTTCTCGGCTAGCGGGAGGGCCCGAGACATTCAGTACTTC.